These 31 T cell receptor beta chains were sequenced from one sample in a study of shared clonotypes between healthy human individuals. Clones were read by immunoSEQ multiplex PCR, and TCRdb kept only the in-frame ones, dropping some. The sample lists a few million clones; over 90% were seen once. Specimen: naive CD4+ T cells from PBMCs. Specified subset: CD45RA+ positively selected. These receptors originate from a man aged 18-30 years in good health. Some clones in this sample may be carry-over from other donors' samples.

The J gene is TRBJ2-2, the V gene TRBV5-1, with a tentative D call TRBD2 (5 bases). The CDR3 extends over 15 amino acids. V was pared by 5 bases and J by 5 bases, with 16 bases between. CDR1 SGHRS and CDR2 YFSETQ come from the germline V gene. CDR3 DNA: TGCGCCAGCAGGGGCGGGTCAATTGGGACCGGGGAGCTGTTTTTT. Its translation: CASRGGSIGTGELFF.

V is TRBV29-1 and J is TRBJ1-1; D not certain. The CDR3 length is 15 residues. V gave up 2 bases and J gave up 1 base, with 14 bases separating them. Germline V gene data show CDR1 as SQVTM and CDR2 as ANQGSEA. CDR3 sequence reads: CSVERRLGRNTEAFF. CDR3 in DNA: TGCAGCGTTGAACGGAGGTTGGGCAGGAACACTGAAGCTTTCTTT.

The chain recombines TRBV5-1 with TRBJ2-3; the D gene is possibly TRBD2 (7 bases). The CDR3 has 18 amino acids. CDR1 and CDR2 (germline): SGHRS, YFSETQ. V lost 0 bases, J lost 5 bases, and 22 bases lay in between. Written as DNA, the CDR3 is TGCGCCAGCAGCTTGGGAACGATGTCGGGGGGCGTAGGAGATACGCAGTATTTT. Translated, it gives CASSLGTMSGGVGDTQYF.

The chain's CDR3 is CASRGGNTGELFF. CDR3 bases: TGTGCCAGCAGGGGAGGGAACACCGGGGAGCTGTTTTTT. V is TRBV28 and J is TRBJ2-2, with D possibly TRBD2 on 6 matching bases. Trimming removed 6 bases from V and 1 base from J, with 6 bases in between. This CDR3 is 13 amino acids long. Germline CDR1 and CDR2: MDHEN and SYDVKM.

The V call is TRBV29-1, the J call TRBJ2-1; 7 nucleotides agree with TRBD2. The CDR3 loop spans 15 amino acids. Per the germline V gene, CDR1 is SQVTM and CDR2 is ANQGSEA. J was trimmed by 0 bases and V by 5 bases; bases with no gene match: 7. The CDR3 DNA is TGCAGCGTTCAAGTAGCGGGTCTCTCCTACAATGAGCAGTTCTTC. It is translated as CSVQVAGLSYNEQFF.

The chain carries TRBV4-1 and TRBJ2-1; D gene uncertain. The CDR3 totals 16 residues. V was cut by 1 base and J by 0 bases, with 10 bases left in between. Germline V gives CDR1 MGHRA, CDR2 YSYEKL. Written as DNA, the CDR3 is TGCGCCAGCAGCCAAGTCCGGCCGAGCTCCTACAATGAGCAGTTCTTC. It translates to CASSQVRPSSYNEQFF.

This chain uses TRBV5-4 with TRBJ2-5; 8 bases align to TRBD1. This CDR3 has 15 amino acids. Trimming cost V 3 bases and J 4 bases; bases outside gene matches: 8. Germline CDR1 reads SGHNT; CDR2 reads YYREEE (reference sequence). The chain's CDR3 is CASSSFGQGPETQYF. CDR3 bases: TGTGCCAGCAGCTCGTTCGGACAGGGACCAGAGACCCAGTACTTC. Complete variable domain (other parts from reference TRBV5-4 and TRBJ2-5): ETGVTQSPTHLIKTRGQQVTLRCSSQSGHNTVSWYQQALGQGPQFIFQYYREEENGRGNFPPRFSGLQFPNYSSELNVNALELDDSALYLCASSSFGQGPETQYFGPGTRLLVL.

The V gene is TRBV29-1, the J gene TRBJ2-3; D gene uncertain. V lost 1 base and J 5 bases, leaving 10 bases between the germline ends. This CDR3 region has 13 residues. Germline V gives CDR1 SQVTM, CDR2 ANQGSEA. The CDR3: CSVEATRLDTQYF. CDR3 in DNA: TGCAGCGTTGAAGCTACAAGGTTAGATACGCAGTATTTT.

The chain is built from TRBV11-3 and TRBJ2-2; D gene unclear. Trimming shortened V by 6 bases and J by 2 bases, and 10 bases separated the two germline ends. Germline CDR1 and CDR2: SGHNT and YENEEA. This CDR3 is 14 amino acids long. CDR3 sequence reads: CASSRHLNTGELFF. The CDR3 DNA is TGTGCCAGCAGTCGCCACCTAAACACCGGGGAGCTGTTTTTT.

The V gene is TRBV27, the J gene TRBJ2-1; TRBD2 aligns across 8 bases. With 5 bases clipped from V and 0 bases from J, the junction kept 12 bases outside the gene matches. The CDR3 runs 18 residues. Germline lookup yields CDR1 MNHEY and CDR2 SMNVEV (reference sequence). The CDR3 protein is CASSIWTSRSSSYNEQFF. In nucleotides, the CDR3 is TGTGCCAGCAGTATCTGGACTAGCCGATCCAGCTCCTACAATGAGCAGTTCTTC.

The chain joins TRBV4-1 to TRBJ2-7; 9 positions agree with TRBD2. Germline CDR1 MGHRA, CDR2 YSYEKL. V dropped 0 bases and J dropped 3; count of bases not matched to a gene: 6. This CDR3 contains 16 residues. The CDR3, as DNA: TGCGCCAGCAGCCAAGAAGCCGGGACTAGCTTCTACGAGCAGTACTTC. It codes for CASSQEAGTSFYEQYF.

The V and J genes are TRBV28 and TRBJ1-2; D remains unclear. Germline V CDR1 and CDR2: MDHEN, SYDVKM. V shed 4 bases and J shed 8 bases, with 20 bases lying between them. The CDR3 consists of 15 residues. The CDR3 protein is CASSYQAPGRGGYTF. CDR3 coding DNA: TGTGCCAGCAGTTACCAGGCCCCCGGGCGGGGAGGCTACACCTTC.

This sequence joins TRBV30 and TRBJ2-5; TRBD1 might be the D (6 bases). The ends were cut back, 0 bases at V and 1 base at J, with 9 bases in the middle. CDR1 and CDR2 (germline): GTSNPN, SVGIG (reference sequence). The CDR3 is made up of 14 amino acids. The CDR3 sequence is CAWSVDRRQETQYF. The CDR3 DNA is TGTGCCTGGAGTGTAGACAGGCGCCAAGAGACCCAGTACTTC.

This clone appeared a single time. V is TRBV7-3 and J is TRBJ2-5; 12 bases fit TRBD1. The junction had 9 bases not matched to a gene; V was cut back by 5 bases and J by 5 bases. This CDR3 has 16 amino acids. Germline assignment: CDR1 SGHTA and CDR2 FQGTGA. CDR3 sequence (DNA): TGTGCCAGCAGCCCACGTCCGGGACAGGGGGCGGAGACCCAGTACTTC. Translation: CASSPRPGQGAETQYF.

V gene TRBV28 combines with J gene TRBJ2-2; perhaps TRBD1 as D (6 bases). Germline V gene sequence: CDR1 MDHEN, CDR2 SYDVKM. The CDR3 spans 14 residues. Trimming removed 7 bases from V and 6 bases from J, with 15 bases in between. The DNA of the CDR3 is TGTGCCAGCAAAAGAGGGGGTCTGGCCGGGGAGCTGTTTTTT. Its protein product is CASKRGGLAGELFF.

This chain links TRBV7-2 with TRBJ2-5, with D perhaps being TRBD1 or TRBD2 (5 bases each). Germline CDR1 reads SGHTA; CDR2 reads FQGNSA. V lost 2 bases, J lost 4 bases, and 14 bases lay in between. This CDR3 has 15 residues. In nucleotides, the CDR3 is TGTGCCAGCAGCTTATTGCCGGGGCTCTTAGAGACCCAGTACTTC. It encodes CASSLLPGLLETQYF.

The rearrangement joins TRBV11-2 to TRBJ1-1; D call uncertain. V was pared by 5 bases and J by 1 base, with 8 bases between. Germline CDR1 and CDR2: SGHAT and FQNNGV. The CDR3 is 13 amino acids. This chain's CDR3 is CASSPAGNTEAFF. Written as DNA, the CDR3 is TGTGCCAGCAGCCCAGCTGGGAACACTGAAGCTTTCTTT.

This clone was recorded only once. The chain couples TRBV5-1 to TRBJ2-3; TRBD2 matches at 9 bases. CDR1 SGHRS and CDR2 YFSETQ come from the germline V gene. This CDR3 comprises 16 residues. Trimming cost V 0 bases and J 4 bases; bases outside gene matches: 6. This chain's CDR3 is CASSLGSGSFADTQYF. In DNA, the CDR3 is TGCGCCAGCAGCTTGGGTAGCGGGAGTTTCGCAGATACGCAGTATTTT.

V gene TRBV4-2 combines with J gene TRBJ2-3; 7 positions match TRBD2. The CDR3 extends over 14 amino acids. The trim removed 3 bases at V and 4 bases at J, leaving 4 bases unmatched. Germline V lookup: CDR1 LGHNA, CDR2 YNFKEQ. The chain's CDR3 is CASSHALAADTQYF. In DNA form, the CDR3 reads TGTGCCAGCAGCCATGCCCTAGCGGCAGATACGCAGTATTTT.

CDR3 sequence reads: CASSPNDILTDTQYF. The CDR3 DNA follows: TGTGCCAGCTCACCGAATGATATCCTCACAGATACGCAGTATTTT. The chain uses TRBV18 and TRBJ2-3; D is unresolved. CDR3 length: 15 residues. Germline CDR1 reads KGHSH; CDR2 reads LQKENI. The ends were cut back, 3 bases at V and 2 bases at J, with 12 bases in the middle. Variable domain in full (rest from reference TRBV18 and TRBJ2-3): NAGVMQNPRHLVRRRGQEARLRCSPMKGHSHVYWYRQLPEEGLKFMVYLQKENIIDESGMPKERFSAEFPKEGPSILRIQQVVRGDSAAYFCASSPNDILTDTQYFGPGTRLTVL.

Concerning this clone: The same CDR3 arises from other DNA sequences in this sample as well. The V call is TRBV9, the J call TRBJ1-3; TRBD1 is a possible D gene (5 bases). Deletions cut 4 bases from V and 0 bases from J, with 8 bases between. The CDR3 contains 14 residues. Germline-derived CDR1 and CDR2 are SGDLS and YYNGEE. CDR3 amino acids: CASSSGGSGNTIYF. The CDR3 DNA reads TGTGCCAGCAGCTCCGGGGGCTCTGGAAACACCATATATTTT.

This chain joins TRBV19 and TRBJ2-7, with D perhaps TRBD2 (6 bases). V was pared by 1 base and J by 6 bases, with 13 bases between. The V gene's germline CDR1 is LNHDA and CDR2 SQIVND (reference sequence). This CDR3 has 14 residues. The CDR3 nucleotides read TGTGCCAGTAGTATAGTTGGGCCGGGAGCCGAGCAGTACTTC. Amino acid sequence: CASSIVGPGAEQYF.

This clone was observed a single time. V gene TRBV2 combines with J gene TRBJ1-1; no clear D gene. Trimming pared 4 bases from V and 0 bases from J, leaving 9 bases between. Germline V gene data show CDR1 as SNHLY and CDR2 as FYNNEI. The CDR3 is 14 residues long. The CDR3 DNA follows: TGTGCCAGCAGTGTTCAGATTATGAACACTGAAGCTTTCTTT. Translating it yields CASSVQIMNTEAFF.

The V call is TRBV7-3, the J call TRBJ2-1; TRBD1 matches at 9 bases. Germline CDR1 and CDR2: SGHTA and FQGTGA. This CDR3 region has 17 residues. V shed 4 bases, J shed 4 bases, and the junction held 11 bases outside the gene matches. The CDR3 bases are TGTGCCAGCAGCTCTTACCCAGGACAGGGGATTTACAATGAGCAGTTCTTC. Residues: CASSSYPGQGIYNEQFF.

The gene calls are TRBV28 and TRBJ1-1; 12 bases align to TRBD1. Unmatched junction bases numbered 7, after V lost 3 bases and J lost 5 bases. Germline V lookup: CDR1 MDHEN, CDR2 SYDVKM. The CDR3 extends over 16 amino acids. Written as DNA, the CDR3 is TGTGCCAGCAGTTTTCGGGACAGGGGGCGCAGGACTGAAGCTTTCTTT. This sequence encodes CASSFRDRGRRTEAFF.

V and J are TRBV4-3 and TRBJ2-7, with 8 nucleotides matching TRBD2. Per germline, CDR1 LGHNA and CDR2 YSLEER. Trimming at V came to 0 bases and at J to 6 bases, leaving 7 bases not matched to a gene. This CDR3 region has 15 residues. The CDR3 sequence: CASSQDSSGSGEQYF. DNA for the CDR3: TGCGCCAGCAGCCAAGATAGCAGCGGGAGTGGCGAGCAGTACTTC.

The chain links TRBV28 to TRBJ1-2; D is perhaps TRBD1 (6 bases). V was trimmed by 1 base and J by 8 bases, leaving 11 bases between them. Germline CDR1 reads MDHEN; CDR2 reads SYDVKM. The CDR3 extends over 13 amino acids. CDR3 sequence: CASSLLGGDGYTF. The CDR3 bases are TGTGCCAGCAGTTTATTAGGGGGAGACGGCTACACCTTC.

This clone was found once. V is TRBV5-4 and J is TRBJ1-3, with 7 bases lining up with TRBD1. The CDR3 is 18 amino acids. J gave up 0 bases and V 7 bases, and 16 bases lay outside the gene matches. Germline V gene lookup returns CDR1 SGHNT and CDR2 YYREEE (reference sequence). In DNA form, the CDR3 reads TGTGCCAGCTCACTCCGGGTCCAGGGGGGCATCTCTGGAAACACCATATATTTT. Translated: CASSLRVQGGISGNTIYF.

This chain joins TRBV5-8 and TRBJ2-5, with 7 bases matching TRBD1. J gave up 4 bases and V 0 bases, and 6 bases lay outside the gene matches. The V gene's germline CDR1 is SGHTS and CDR2 YDEGEE. The CDR3 runs to 15 residues. The CDR3 reads CASSLAGGNRETQYF. The DNA for the CDR3 is TGTGCCAGCAGCTTGGCAGGGGGAAACCGAGAGACCCAGTACTTC.

The chain joins TRBV15 to TRBJ2-7, with D unclear. V lost 0 bases and J lost 2, with 8 bases in between. Germline V lookup: CDR1 LNHNV, CDR2 YYDKDF (reference sequence). The CDR3 sequence is 14 residues long. CDR3 coding DNA: TGTGCCACCAGCAGAGATTCCGCAGCCTACGAGCAGTACTTC. Protein: CATSRDSAAYEQYF.

J is TRBJ1-5 and V is TRBV9; the D gene is possibly TRBD1 (6 bases). V was cut by 4 bases and J by 11 bases, with 22 bases left in between. The germline CDR1 and CDR2 sequences are SGDLS and YYNGEE. This CDR3 has 15 residues. The CDR3 is CASSPRGGAPEAQHF. The CDR3 DNA follows: TGTGCCAGCAGCCCGAGGGGGGGGGCCCCCGAGGCCCAGCATTTT.